This TCR beta chain is drawn from a study of identical twins. From the 5' RACE reads, TCRdb called clonotypes with MiXCR, one entry per CDR3 protein. The sample carries 400,000 to 500,000 distinct CDR3 sequences, around 18% recorded once. Healthy Caucasians were all of the donors. Per germline, CDR1 KGHSH and CDR2 LQKENI. The CDR3 extends over 15 amino acids. With 0 bases removed from V and 0 bases from J, the gap between germline ends came to 9 bases. The rearrangement links TRBV18 to TRBJ2-7; D is undetermined. Material for sequencing was naive T cells sorted from blood. The clonotype originates from a man over 45 in good health. Here the CDR3 reads CASSPPNSGSYEQYF. The CDR3 region has the DNA TGTGCCAGCTCACCACCGAACTCCGGCTCCTACGAGCAGTACTTC. Filled out from reference TRBV18 and TRBJ2-7, the complete variable domain reads NAGVMQNPRHLVRRRGQEARLRCSPMKGHSHVYWYRQLPEEGLKFMVYLQKENIIDESGMPKERFSAEFPKEGPSILRIQQVVRGDSAAYFCASSPPNSGSYEQYFGPGTRLTVT.